What follows describes a single TCR beta chain. Its specific antigen is unknown. One base away there is no much larger clone; base qualities are not given. The sample comes from a study of cytomegalovirus exposure and HLA in healthy donors (dated by TCRdb to about 2017). Context from the whole study: An earlier analysis of 587 of the donors reported under 300 Gb of sequence data and about 120 million unique TCR beta sequences obtained from some 170 million T cells. Approximately 300 gigabases of sequencing data and 70 million to 85 million unique TCR sequences were included in an early release covering roughly 600 HLA-typed donors. Among the roughly 430 genotyped donors, around 81% belonged to the genetic ancestry cluster associated with self-reported Caucasian donors. The aim of the study was to test whether cataloging public T cell receptors could identify signatures of past pathogen exposure. Using immunosequencing, the study profiled T cell repertoires from around 680 subjects and related those repertoires to cytomegalovirus serostatus. A separate validation cohort of 100 to 150 different subjects was used in addition to the 666-subject first cohort. To predict cytomegalovirus infection status, the study brought together high-throughput TCR immunosequencing, statistical association of individual TCRs with disease status, and machine learning. A later analysis re-analyzed previously published TCR beta repertoires from about 730 donors and added high-resolution HLA genotyping to study TCR occurrence patterns. Rather than using new phenotypic data, the later analysis identified candidate immune exposures from TCR beta sequences and from how often those sequences occurred across donors. To decide whether each TCR beta V gene segment behaved as functional or pseudogenic, an earlier analysis of several hundred of the donors relied on high-throughput TCR beta sequencing. Donor age, sex, ethnicity and CMV serostatus were compiled alongside the repertoire data. A later genetic analysis took genome-wide SNP genotypes for about 65% of the roughly 670 donors and used that subset as a discovery cohort. All discovery cohort repertoires had been generated on a single sequencing platform. HLA typing included class I and class II loci at four-digit resolution. The number of donors typed differed by locus, with about 620-630 for A, B, C, DRB1 and DQB1, roughly 520 for DQA1, about 610 for DPA1, and approximately 470 for DPB1. Roughly five DR-DQ haplotypes were treated as single units for association and clustering because of strong linkage in the cohort. Among 300 to 450 genotyped donors of the cohort, an average of approximately 240,000 unique TCR beta nucleotide sequences were sequenced per donor, 15% to 20% of them non-productive.

Overall study outcomes, separate from this receptor: Immune exposure information for the cohort was limited to CMV serostatus. A later analysis found that HLA-associated TCR beta chains were more clonally expanded and had lower generation probabilities than equally common non-associated chains. Some IMGT-functional V segments, including TRBV6-2 and TRBV6-3, could not be told apart with the 87-base-pair reads, so those segments were excluded. A later genetic analysis associated a missense DCLRE1C variant with V-gene and J-gene trimming of TCR beta chains, and an independent cohort replicated the association. Correlated functional status among segregating V segments might be attributable to linkage disequilibrium, but an unknown experimental factor could not be ruled out. A cluster of highly shared sequence variants was judged likely to be a technical artifact of the sequencing pipeline. In the study, about 150 TCR beta chains were listed as associated with cytomegalovirus. In a later genetic analysis, fewer N-insertions in productive TCRs were reported among donors in an Asian-associated ancestry cluster than the 666-donor mean. In a later analysis, most CMV-associated TCR beta chains were found to appear HLA-restricted, with HLA associations seemingly driven largely by CMV exposure. The presence/absence analyses assumed that sequencing depth was roughly uniform across donors, and that assumption may not be true. In a later analysis, the rate of TCR association differed among HLA loci, with DRB1 alleles having the most associated TCRs and HLA-C alleles having the fewest. Most TCR sequences were observed very rarely across donors, whereas some public TCRs were present in many individuals. A further reported finding was that TCR beta sequences accurately predicted the HLA-A and HLA-B alleles for most subjects in the first cohort. Specific HLA alleles were associated with 15,000 to 20,000 TCR beta sequences at a false discovery rate of 0.05 in a later analysis. It was suggested by the authors that the approach could potentially be generalized to other disease states and immunological phenotypes. In an earlier analysis of 587 of the donors, most TCR beta V segments appeared in productive rearrangements about 90% or about 30% of the time, broadly matching IMGT annotations. HLA typing was unavailable for some donors at each locus, so association tests used only the typed subset. The classifier was reported to diagnose cytomegalovirus status with high specificity and sensitivity in both the original cohort and the validation cohort. Strong co-occurrence of HLA alleles, especially DR and DQ, made assigning TCR associations to individual alleles difficult. In vitro tests confirmed that three of the cytomegalovirus-associated TCR beta chains recognize cytomegalovirus antigens. Only TCR beta chains were sequenced in this cohort, and the absence of alpha or paired-chain data limited detectable features. Because counts were too low, approximately 18 rarely observed V segments, including chromosome 9 orphons, were excluded from the earlier analysis of around 590 of the donors. A later analysis reported that several top co-occurrence clusters appeared linked to parvovirus B19, influenza, CMV and Epstein-Barr virus.

CDR1 and CDR2, looked up from the germline V gene (reference sequence), are SGHAT and FQDESV. V and J are truncated by 6 bases and 2 bases respectively, leaving an intervening sequence of 10 bases. There are 13 amino acids in the CDR3, from cysteine to phenylalanine inclusive. This entry keeps only the CDR3 DNA: 39 bases, framed from base 1. Library preparation used the immunoSEQ multiplex PCR assay. For the multiplex PCR, a mixture combining 60 forward primers for TCR Vbeta segments and 13 reverse primers for TCR Jbeta segments was used. The CDR3 region of rearranged TCR beta genes was amplified from genomic DNA with a multiplex PCR assay. Amplified TCR beta libraries were sequenced as 87-base-pair reads on the Illumina HiSeq System. For the original study's pipeline: A later analysis counted tens of millions of unique TCR beta chains across the 690 or so repertoires, and 9 million to 14 million of these chains were shared by at least two donors. To remove PCR and sequencing errors, raw reads were error-corrected and collapsed into unique sequences using a nearest-neighbor algorithm that merged closely related sequences. To assign V, D and J gene segments, CDR3 sequences were aligned to IMGT reference sequences. For a sequence to be retained, at least a six-nucleotide match to both a V gene segment and a J gene segment was required. Rearrangements were called productive when the CDR3 lacked stop codons and stayed in frame with V and J; all others were non-productive. Following IMGT convention, CDR3 was defined as the stretch from the second conserved V-encoded cysteine to the conserved J-encoded phenylalanine. In an earlier analysis of more than 550 of the donors, sequences lacking an unambiguous match to a single V gene segment were excluded. In an earlier analysis of some 590 of the donors, a V segment was called functional when productive rearrangements were above 56.7%, and segregating when the standard deviation between donors exceeded 5%. To diagnose cytomegalovirus status from the catalog of TCR beta chain sequences, a statistical classification framework was built. In a later analysis, TCR nucleotide sequences were compared against IMGT/GENE-DB human TR gene sequences so that V and J genes could be assigned. In a later analysis, CDR3 sequences and most-parsimonious VDJ recombination scenarios were assigned using the TCRdist pipeline. In a later analysis, each TCR beta chain was defined by its CDR3 amino acid sequence together with its V-gene family, and reads lacking a unique V-gene family were excluded. In a later analysis, approximately 590 highly shared, low-generation-probability nucleotide sequences were removed to address suspected cross-contamination and a sequencing artifact. In a later analysis, a clonal expansion index for each public chain was calculated from normalized within-repertoire ranks of inferred template counts. In a later analysis, generation probabilities were computed using a VDJ recombination model fitted to out-of-frame rearrangements, and the results were checked against IGoR. Hypergeometric tests were used in a later analysis to score TCR-TCR, TCR-HLA and TCR-CMV co-occurrence, with a repertoire-size bias correction applied to the TCR pairs. False discovery rates were estimated in a later analysis by permuting HLA or CMV assignments 20 times. In a later analysis, co-occurring TCRs were grouped using DBSCAN, and TCRdist sequence similarity was added for clustering within HLA-allele-positive subsets. For co-occurrence clustering, repertoires with fewer than 30,000 or more than 120,000 public chains were excluded, along with several repertoires with anomalous nucleotide sharing. TCRdb obtained this table from immuneACCESS and retained in-frame rearrangements with V and J assigned. These tables miss some clones; where compared with another copy, unresolved V genes account for less than half of the shortfall, and the remainder is unexplained. Clone size and V and J calls were adopted from that table, with D and trimming inferred from the DNA. The sample table holds 50,000 or so clones, of which 65% to 80% were seen once. The top ten constitute about 9.1% of the sample.

The cohort was made up of about 670 healthy bone marrow donors. Cohort members were all nominally healthy when sampled, although unrecorded immune exposures were likely present. The donor was CMV seronegative and belonged to the group of approximately 320 seronegative cohort members. Each donor provided a peripheral blood sample, and peripheral blood mononuclear cells were used for TCR beta sequencing. Genomic DNA extraction from the blood cell samples was performed with the Qiagen DNeasy Blood Extraction Kit. The source of this sequence is a woman aged 45 to 65 in good health and CMV-seronegative. The sequencing sample was made of PBMCs. In this chain, TRBV11-1 is recombined with TRBJ1-1; the D segment could be TRBD1, given 5 matching bases. The encoded CDR3 is CASRTTGNTEAFF. The DNA sequence is as follows: TGTGCCAGCAGGACAACAGGAAACACTGAAGCTTTCTTT. When the CDR3 is completed using the reference TRBV11-1 and TRBJ1-1 genes on either side, the full variable domain is EAEVAQSPRYKITEKSQAVAFWCDPISGHATLYWYRQILGQGPELLVQFQDESVVDDSQLPKDRFSAERLKGVDSTLKIQPAELGDSAMYLCASRTTGNTEAFFGQGTRLTVV.